The present TCR beta chain was sequenced within a study of blood T cell repertoires in COVID-19. The overall study: Sites in the United States, Italy and Spain provided acute and convalescent COVID-19 samples. T cells, B-cell-depleted T cells, or PBMCs provided the cDNA or gDNA that served as material.

In the authors' workflow: How many nucleated cells were present was estimated from reference gene primer amplification. Sequencing used immunoSEQ multiplex PCR; TCRdb keeps in-frame clones, though not all of them. That table furnishes V, J and clone size, whereas the DNA furnished D and trimming. The profile shows about 76,000 clones, roughly nine tenths of them singletons. V lost 3 bases and J 5 bases, leaving 7 bases between the germline ends. This CDR3 region has 11 residues. Germline V gene lookup returns CDR1 GTSNPN and CDR2 SVGIG (reference sequence). This TCR came from a human donor in a cohort sampled during active COVID-19. The gene calls are TRBV30 and TRBJ2-5; perhaps TRBD2 as D (5 bases). The sequencing input was peripheral blood. CDR3 sequence reads: CAWSTRETQYF. DNA for the CDR3: TGTGCCTGGAGCACTAGGGAGACCCAGTACTTC.